The 26 T cell receptor beta chains below were found in one sample sequenced in a study of T cell responses to AZD1222 COVID-19 vaccine. TCRdb keeps only in-frame clones here, not all; method: immunoSEQ multiplex PCR. The sample lists about 100,000 clones, 85% to 90% seen once, with around 1.5% in the top ten. The sample consisted of peripheral blood, taken on day 0 of AZD1222 vaccination. Receptors were obtained from an adult in good health.

The chain combines TRBV7-9 with TRBJ2-3, with 9 bases fitting TRBD1. The V gene end was trimmed by 5 bases and the J gene end by 6 bases; junction bases not matched to a gene: 9. The length of the CDR3 is 15 residues. The germline V gene has CDR1 SEHNR and CDR2 FQNEAQ (reference sequence). The CDR3 protein is CASSPGQGVSDTQYF. DNA of the CDR3: TGTGCCAGCAGCCCGGGACAGGGTGTGTCCGATACGCAGTATTTT.

This clone has a handful of counts. The CDR3 DNA reads as TGTGCCAGCAGCCCAGGAGGTTACTCCCCGGAGTTCTTC. Amino acids: CASSPGGYSPEFF. The chain has TRBV7-2 and TRBJ2-1, with a weak D call TRBD2 (5 bases). This CDR3 is 13 amino acids long. Germline CDR1 is SGHTA and CDR2 is FQGNSA. V lost 5 bases, J lost 14 bases, and 19 bases lay in between.

This clone was found once. This chain joins TRBV5-1 and TRBJ1-1, with 9 bases matching TRBD1. V lost 4 bases to trimming and J lost 14 bases; unmatched junction nucleotides: 12. CDR1 and CDR2 from the germline V gene are SGHRS and YFSETQ. This CDR3 spans 13 amino acids. CDR3 DNA sequence: TGCGCCAGCAGCCCAGAACCGGGACAGGGACAGTTCTTT. Translated: CASSPEPGQGQFF.

This clone was recorded only once. The chain employs TRBV10-3 and TRBJ2-3; 10 bases map to TRBD2. The CDR3 is made up of 17 amino acids. Germline V CDR1 and CDR2: ENHRY, SYGVKD. Germline trimming cut 0 bases from V and 4 bases from J; bases unmatched to any gene: 7. CDR3 region: CAISESPSGSHPDTQYF. The CDR3 DNA reads as TGTGCCATCAGTGAGTCGCCTAGCGGGAGTCATCCAGATACGCAGTATTTT.

J is TRBJ2-4 and V is TRBV7-9; TRBD1 matches 9 bases. This CDR3 has 15 residues. J gave up 8 bases and V 2 bases, and 7 bases lay outside the gene matches. Per the germline V gene, CDR1 is SEHNR and CDR2 is FQNEAQ (reference sequence). As DNA, the CDR3 is TGTGCCAGCAGCTTATTGGAACAGGGGGCGGACATTCAGTACTTC. Its translation: CASSLLEQGADIQYF.

This clone was seen more than once but under ten times. The rearrangement links TRBV12-5 to TRBJ1-1; the D is unclear. In germline, CDR1 is LGHNT, CDR2 FRNRAP. V shed 1 base and J shed 1 base, with 10 bases lying between them. The CDR3 sequence is 15 residues long. CDR3 in amino acids: CASGLATSGNTEAFF. CDR3 in DNA: TGTGCTAGTGGTTTGGCTACCAGCGGGAACACTGAAGCTTTCTTT.

This rearrangement joins TRBV7-9 to TRBJ1-2, with D unresolved. The CDR3 is made up of 12 amino acids. Trimming took 1 base from V and 7 from J, leaving 7 bases between them. From germline, CDR1 is SEHNR and CDR2 FQNEAQ (reference sequence). CDR3 nucleotide sequence: TGTGCCAGCAGCTTAGAAGCAGGTGGCTACACCTTC. The encoded protein is CASSLEAGGYTF.

The chain combines TRBV6-5 with TRBJ1-2; possible D gene TRBD1, 5 bases. The germline CDR1 and CDR2 sequences are MNHEY and SVGAGI. Trimming cost V 0 bases and J 0 bases, with 8 bases left between them. The length of the CDR3 is 15 residues. CDR3 in amino acids: CASSYSGATNYGYTF. The CDR3 DNA is TGTGCCAGCAGTTACTCCGGGGCTACTAACTATGGCTACACCTTC.

The V and J genes are TRBV10-3 and TRBJ2-7; the match to TRBD1 covers 7 bases. V gave up 2 bases and J gave up 3 bases; unmatched junction bases: 4. Germline V gene sequence: CDR1 ENHRY, CDR2 SYGVKD. CDR3 length: 14 residues. The CDR3 is CAISENQGDYEQYF. CDR3 in DNA: TGTGCCATCAGTGAGAACCAGGGGGACTACGAGCAGTACTTC.

This clone was counted a single time. The CDR3 nucleotides read TGTGCCAGTAGTATGACAGGGAAGGGAACTTATCAGCCCCAGCATTTT. Amino acid sequence: CASSMTGKGTYQPQHF. The rearrangement links TRBV19 to TRBJ1-5, with 7 nucleotides matching TRBD1. The CDR3 totals 16 residues. Germline CDR1 LNHDA, CDR2 SQIVND (reference sequence). V shed 3 bases, J shed 5 bases, and the junction held 10 bases outside the gene matches.

With regard to this clone: At the DNA level, this CDR3 is encoded by other sequences in the same sample as well. The V call is TRBV7-2, the J call TRBJ2-2, with D possibly TRBD1 on 6 matching bases. Germline V CDR1 and CDR2: SGHTA, FQGNSA. This CDR3 comprises 14 residues. V lost 3 bases and J lost 3, with 8 bases in between. This CDR3 is CASSFNRDTGELFF. CDR3 coding DNA: TGTGCCAGCAGCTTTAACAGGGACACCGGGGAGCTGTTTTTT.

The V gene is TRBV18, the J gene TRBJ1-5, with D possibly being TRBD1 (5 bases). The CDR3 totals 13 residues. V was clipped by 3 bases and J by 2 bases, with 5 bases between them. The germline CDR1 and CDR2 sequences are KGHSH and LQKENI. The CDR3 nucleotides read TGTGCCAGCTCACCGACAGGCAATCAGCCCCAGCATTTT. It encodes CASSPTGNQPQHF.

The V and J genes are TRBV19 and TRBJ1-2; D gene unclear. Between the trimmed V and J ends, which lost 7 bases and 4 bases, there was a span of 13 bases. Germline V gives CDR1 LNHDA, CDR2 SQIVND (reference sequence). The CDR3 loop spans 13 amino acids. CDR3 nucleotide sequence: TGTGCCAGTACCTGGCAGAGAGGCTATGGCTACACCTTC. Translated: CASTWQRGYGYTF.

This chain connects TRBV2 to TRBJ1-1; TRBD1 aligns across 9 bases. The CDR3 contains 14 residues. The junction had 10 bases not matched to a gene; V was cut back by 7 bases and J by 7 bases. Germline V CDR1 and CDR2: SNHLY, FYNNEI. CDR3 amino acids: CASIWGTGNSEAFF. The CDR3 region has the DNA TGTGCCAGCATTTGGGGGACAGGGAATAGTGAAGCTTTCTTT.

The chain is built from TRBV6-1 and TRBJ1-5, with D possibly being TRBD1 (5 bases). Per the germline V gene, CDR1 is MNHNS and CDR2 is SASEGT. The V and J ends lost 0 bases and 9 bases respectively, with 21 bases between them. The CDR3 extends over 17 amino acids. CDR3 DNA: TGTGCCAGCAGTGAAGCGCTGGGGCGAGGGGCCGTCTCGCCCCAGCATTTT. Translation: CASSEALGRGAVSPQHF.

The rearrangement uses TRBV12-3 or TRBV12-4 and TRBJ2-1, with D possibly being TRBD2 (6 bases). Trimming removed 7 bases from V and 5 bases from J, with 12 bases in between. This CDR3 contains 13 residues. The CDR3 region is CASKGGIDNEQFF. The CDR3 DNA follows: TGTGCCAGCAAAGGCGGGATTGACAATGAGCAGTTCTTC.

The V gene is TRBV19, the J gene TRBJ2-5; 12 nucleotides line up with TRBD1. This CDR3 comprises 16 residues. The V segment lost 3 bases and the J segment 5 bases; nucleotides outside the gene matches: 7. The V gene's germline CDR1 is LNHDA and CDR2 SQIVND (reference sequence). In DNA, the CDR3 is TGTGCCAGTAGTATCGCGGGGACAGGGGGCAGGGAGACCCAGTACTTC. Residues: CASSIAGTGGRETQYF.

In its sample, this clone was seen a few times. This sequence joins TRBV2 and TRBJ1-4, with D possibly matching TRBD1 (5 bases). This CDR3 comprises 15 residues. Germline assignment: CDR1 SNHLY and CDR2 FYNNEI. V dropped 4 bases and J dropped 6 bases, with 15 bases sitting between them. The CDR3 region is CASSGGAGRDEKLFF. The CDR3 region has the DNA TGTGCCAGCAGTGGAGGGGCAGGGAGGGATGAAAAACTGTTTTTT.

The chain carries TRBV25-1 and TRBJ1-6; TRBD1 is a possible D gene (6 bases). The CDR3 loop spans 14 amino acids. Trimming took 2 bases from V and 9 from J, leaving 11 bases between them. Germline CDR1 MGHDK, CDR2 SYGVNS. CDR3 in amino acids: CASSETGFSSPLHF. DNA for the CDR3: TGTGCCAGCAGTGAAACAGGGTTTAGTTCACCCCTCCACTTT.

The CDR3 protein is CASSPFGRFGQPQHF. The DNA of the CDR3 is TGTGCCAGCAGCCCCTTTGGTCGGTTCGGTCAGCCCCAGCATTTT. This sequence joins TRBV3-1 (or the pseudogene TRBV3-2) and TRBJ1-5; D unresolved. CDR3 length: 15 amino acids. V was cut by 4 bases and J by 6 bases, with 16 bases left in between. Germline V gives CDR1 LGHDT, CDR2 YNNKEL (reference sequence).

The rearrangement links TRBV18 to TRBJ1-3; 9 nucleotides line up with TRBD1. The CDR3 runs 15 residues. V was pared by 3 bases and J by 3 bases, with 3 bases of the junction left unmatched. The germline gives CDR1 KGHSH, CDR2 LQKENI. This chain's CDR3 is CASSPGQGGGNTIYF. CDR3 nucleotide sequence: TGTGCCAGCTCACCGGGACAGGGAGGTGGAAACACCATATATTTT.

The chain couples TRBV5-4 to TRBJ2-7; the match to TRBD2 covers 8 bases. CDR3 length equals 14 residues. Germline lookup yields CDR1 SGHNT and CDR2 YYREEE (reference sequence). The V gene end was trimmed by 1 base and the J gene end by 5 bases; junction bases not matched to a gene: 5. The CDR3 region is CASSLISGSDEQYF. CDR3 coding DNA: TGTGCCAGCAGCTTGATCAGCGGGAGCGACGAGCAGTACTTC.

The J gene is TRBJ2-7, the V gene TRBV30; 8 nucleotides agree with TRBD1. Germline-derived CDR1 and CDR2 are GTSNPN and SVGIG (reference sequence). The CDR3 consists of 13 residues. V trimming: 3 bases; J trimming: 5 bases; junction bases outside the gene matches: 6. CDR3 loop: CAWSPGGGDEQYF. The CDR3 coding sequence is TGTGCCTGGAGCCCAGGGGGCGGCGACGAGCAGTACTTC.

J is TRBJ2-2 and V is TRBV19, with 10 bases fitting TRBD1. After removal of 3 bases from V and 6 bases from J, the junction contained 1 base not matched to a gene. The length of the CDR3 is 14 residues. Germline-derived CDR1 and CDR2 are LNHDA and SQIVND (reference sequence). The CDR3 is CASSIGQGAGELFF. Written as DNA, the CDR3 is TGTGCCAGTAGTATTGGACAGGGGGCCGGGGAGCTGTTTTTT.

The CDR3 region is CASSLAGQAGYGYTF. CDR3 in DNA: TGTGCCAGCAGTTTAGCCGGACAGGCTGGCTATGGCTACACCTTC. This chain connects TRBV27 to TRBJ1-2; the match to TRBD1 covers 7 bases. V shed 2 bases and J 4 bases; nucleotides not matched to a gene: 7. Germline-derived CDR1 and CDR2 are MNHEY and SMNVEV (reference sequence). The CDR3 is 15 amino acids.

The genes are TRBV6-2 or TRBV6-3 and TRBJ1-5, with TRBD1 matching 7 bases. The germline CDR1 and CDR2 sequences are MNHEY and SVGEGT. This CDR3 is 13 amino acids long. V lost 4 bases to trimming and J lost 5 bases; unmatched junction nucleotides: 2. CDR3 DNA: TGTGCCAGCAGTTGGGGGACAGATCAGCCCCAGCATTTT. As protein: CASSWGTDQPQHF.